This T cell receptor beta chain was captured in a study of blood T cell repertoires in COVID-19 (dated by TCRdb to 2018 to 2021). Looking at the study overall: Samples from collaborators originated in the United States, Italy and Spain and spanned both the acute and convalescent phases of COVID-19. The prospective study material was composed of cDNA or gDNA derived from T cells, B-cell-depleted T cells, or PBMCs. Subjects who had been exposed to COVID-19, were actively infected with it, or had recovered from it provided the deeply sampled blood TCRbeta repertoires that made up the dataset. A freely available public database, intended as a resource for researchers studying the immune response to SARS-CoV-2, is where the repertoires were released. The samples were drawn from two sources: the first 160 participants of the ongoing ImmuneRACE study, and 1,000 to 1,500 subjects contributed by 6 global collaborators. The sample metadata nearly always contained a de-identified subject ID, COVID-19 status, age in years and sex. Where HLA class I and class II types were available, the types were taken from metadata supplied by the sample provider, not from assay-based typing. Broader findings and caveats from the paper: How much clinical and demographic metadata was included differed by source and by participant, and the metadata was provided uncurated.

Compared with germline, V lacks 7 bases and J lacks 1 base; bases without a gene match: 13. The germline V gene encodes CDR1 SGHRS and CDR2 YFSETQ. Reading from cysteine to phenylalanine, the CDR3 counts 16 amino acids. Kept here is only the CDR3 DNA, which spans 48 bases and is read in frame from base 1. The collaborating institutions used their own protocols to collect whole blood in K2EDTA tubes. For TCRbeta analysis, collaborator samples were shipped as frozen whole blood, as isolated PBMCs, or as DNA extracted from either sample type. Concerning this clone itself: No antigen is known for it. Per-base qualities were not stored, and no clone one base away is much larger.

The immunoSEQ Assay, a bias-controlled multiplex PCR, was used to amplify TCRbeta CDR3 regions from genomic DNA. The study's processing was this. Within the assay, amplification of reference gene primers was used to estimate how many nucleated cells each sample contained. Sequence reads were collapsed and filtered to measure the absolute abundance of every unique TCRbeta CDR3 rearrangement. For each sample, productive Simpson clonality was calculated as the square root of Simpson's diversity index across productive rearrangements. The table was pulled from immuneACCESS by TCRdb, which kept in-frame rearrangements only. Such tables lose some clones; where checked, under half of the loss comes from unresolved V genes, and the rest has no known cause. The V and J calls and the clone size are those of that table, but D and trimming were determined from the DNA. The sample has about 150,000 clones on record, approximately 82% of them singletons. The leading ten clones occupy about 16% of the sample.

The receptor comes from a human donor with acute or convalescent COVID-19. The donor label of this sample is uncertain. Recombination joined TRBV5-1 with TRBJ1-1; 7 bases in between match TRBD1. The sequenced sample was peripheral blood. In nucleotide form, the sequence is TGCGCCAGCTTCCTGGTCGGTGCAGGGGGGAACACTGAAGCTTTCTTT. This sequence encodes CASFLVGAGGNTEAFF.